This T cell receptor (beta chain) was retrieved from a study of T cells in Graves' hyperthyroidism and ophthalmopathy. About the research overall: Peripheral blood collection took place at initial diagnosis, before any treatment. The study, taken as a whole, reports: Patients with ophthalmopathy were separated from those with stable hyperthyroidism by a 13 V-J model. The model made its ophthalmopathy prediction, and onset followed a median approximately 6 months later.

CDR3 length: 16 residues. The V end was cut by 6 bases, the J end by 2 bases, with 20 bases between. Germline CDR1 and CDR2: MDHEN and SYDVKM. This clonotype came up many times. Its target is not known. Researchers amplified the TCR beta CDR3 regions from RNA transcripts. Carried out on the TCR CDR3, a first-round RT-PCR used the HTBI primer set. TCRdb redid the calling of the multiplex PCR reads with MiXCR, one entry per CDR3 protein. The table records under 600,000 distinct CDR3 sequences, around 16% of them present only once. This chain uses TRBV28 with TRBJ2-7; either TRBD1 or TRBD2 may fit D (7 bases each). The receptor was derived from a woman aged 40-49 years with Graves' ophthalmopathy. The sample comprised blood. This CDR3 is CASSPGGVAGPYEQYF. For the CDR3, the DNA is TGTGCCAGCAGCCCAGGGGGGGTTGCGGGACCCTACGAGCAGTACTTC.